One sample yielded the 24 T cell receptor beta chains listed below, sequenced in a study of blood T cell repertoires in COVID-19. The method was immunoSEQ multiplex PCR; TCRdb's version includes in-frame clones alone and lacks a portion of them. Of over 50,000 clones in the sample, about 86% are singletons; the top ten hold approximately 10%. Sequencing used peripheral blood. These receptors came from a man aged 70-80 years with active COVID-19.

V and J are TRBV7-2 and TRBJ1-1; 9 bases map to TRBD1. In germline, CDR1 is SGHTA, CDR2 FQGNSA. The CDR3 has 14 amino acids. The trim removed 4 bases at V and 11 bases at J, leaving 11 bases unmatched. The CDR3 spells CASSSQGTGSSAFF. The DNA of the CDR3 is TGTGCCAGCAGCTCTCAAGGGACAGGGTCGTCGGCTTTCTTT. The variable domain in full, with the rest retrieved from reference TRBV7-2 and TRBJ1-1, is GAGVSQSPSNKVTEKGKDVELRCDPISGHTALYWYRQSLGQGLEFLIYFQGNSAPDKSGLPSDRFSAERTGGSVSTLTIQRTQQEDSAVYLCASSSQGTGSSAFFGQGTRLTVV.

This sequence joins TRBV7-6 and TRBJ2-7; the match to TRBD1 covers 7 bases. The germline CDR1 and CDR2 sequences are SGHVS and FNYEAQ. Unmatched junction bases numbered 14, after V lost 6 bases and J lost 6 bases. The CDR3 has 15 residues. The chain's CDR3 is CASRKEGQQGREQYF. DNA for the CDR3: TGTGCCAGCAGAAAAGAGGGCCAACAGGGGCGCGAGCAGTACTTC.

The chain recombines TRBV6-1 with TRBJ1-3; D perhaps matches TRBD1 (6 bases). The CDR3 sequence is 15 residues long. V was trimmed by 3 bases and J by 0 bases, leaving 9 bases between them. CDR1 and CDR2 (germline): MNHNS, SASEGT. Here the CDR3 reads CASSETGLSGNTIYF. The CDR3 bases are TGTGCCAGCAGTGAGACAGGCCTCTCTGGAAACACCATATATTTT.

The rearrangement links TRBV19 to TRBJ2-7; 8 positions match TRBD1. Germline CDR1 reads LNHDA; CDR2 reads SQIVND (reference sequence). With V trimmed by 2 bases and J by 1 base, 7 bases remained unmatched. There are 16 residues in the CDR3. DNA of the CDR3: TGTGCCAGTAGTATAAGAACAGGGGGTAAATCCTACGAGCAGTACTTC. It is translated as CASSIRTGGKSYEQYF.

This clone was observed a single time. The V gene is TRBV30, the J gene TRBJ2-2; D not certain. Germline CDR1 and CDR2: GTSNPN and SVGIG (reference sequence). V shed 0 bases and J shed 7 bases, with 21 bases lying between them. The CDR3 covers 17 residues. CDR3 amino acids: CAWSVPVRRSSGGELFF. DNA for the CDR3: TGTGCCTGGAGTGTACCTGTGAGGCGAAGTTCGGGCGGGGAGCTGTTTTTT.

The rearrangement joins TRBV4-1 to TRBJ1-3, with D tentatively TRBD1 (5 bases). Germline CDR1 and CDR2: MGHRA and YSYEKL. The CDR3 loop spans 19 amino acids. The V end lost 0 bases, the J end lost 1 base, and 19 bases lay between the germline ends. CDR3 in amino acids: CASSQELTKGRLSGNTIYF. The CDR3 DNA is TGCGCCAGCAGCCAAGAACTTACGAAGGGGCGCTTGTCTGGAAACACCATATATTTT.

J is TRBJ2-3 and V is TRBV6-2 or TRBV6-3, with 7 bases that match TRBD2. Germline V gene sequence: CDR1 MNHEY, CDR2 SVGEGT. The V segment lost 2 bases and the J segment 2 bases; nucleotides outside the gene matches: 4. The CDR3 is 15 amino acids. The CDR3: CASSYLSGDTDTQYF. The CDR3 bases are TGTGCCAGCAGTTACCTCAGCGGGGACACAGATACGCAGTATTTT.

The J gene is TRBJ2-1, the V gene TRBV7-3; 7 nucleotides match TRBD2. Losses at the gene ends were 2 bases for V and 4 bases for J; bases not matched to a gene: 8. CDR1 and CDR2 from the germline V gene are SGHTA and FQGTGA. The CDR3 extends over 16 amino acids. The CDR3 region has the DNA TGTGCCAGCAGCTTAGAGGCGGGGGTAGGATACAATGAGCAGTTCTTC. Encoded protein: CASSLEAGVGYNEQFF.

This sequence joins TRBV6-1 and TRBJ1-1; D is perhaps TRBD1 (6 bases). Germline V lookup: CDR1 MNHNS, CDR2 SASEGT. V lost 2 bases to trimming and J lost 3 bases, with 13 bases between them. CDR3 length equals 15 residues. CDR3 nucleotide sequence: TGTGCCAGCAGTGAACAGGGGTCAGCGTACACTGAAGCTTTCTTT. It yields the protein CASSEQGSAYTEAFF.

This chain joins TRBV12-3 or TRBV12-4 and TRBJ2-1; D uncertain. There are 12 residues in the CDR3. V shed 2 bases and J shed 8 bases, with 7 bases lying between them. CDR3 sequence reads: CASSLRYHEQFF. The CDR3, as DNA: TGTGCCAGCAGTTTACGGTATCATGAGCAGTTCTTC.

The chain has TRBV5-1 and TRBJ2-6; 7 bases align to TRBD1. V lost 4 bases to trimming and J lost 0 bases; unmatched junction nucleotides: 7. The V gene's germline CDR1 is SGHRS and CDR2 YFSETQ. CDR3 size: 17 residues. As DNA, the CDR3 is TGCGCCAGCAGCCTGGGGGACAGCCCCTCTGGGGCCAACGTCCTGACTTTC. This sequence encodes CASSLGDSPSGANVLTF.

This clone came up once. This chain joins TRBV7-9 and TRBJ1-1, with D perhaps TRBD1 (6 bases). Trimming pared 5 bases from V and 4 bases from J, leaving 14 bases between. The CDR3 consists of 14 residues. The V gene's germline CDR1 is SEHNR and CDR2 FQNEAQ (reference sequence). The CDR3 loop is CASSAHREGTEAFF. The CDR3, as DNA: TGTGCCAGCAGCGCACACAGGGAGGGCACTGAAGCTTTCTTT.

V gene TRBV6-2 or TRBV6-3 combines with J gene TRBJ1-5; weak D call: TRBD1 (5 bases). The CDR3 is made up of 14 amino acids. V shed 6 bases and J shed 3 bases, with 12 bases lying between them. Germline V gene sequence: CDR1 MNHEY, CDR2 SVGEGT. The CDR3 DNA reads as TGTGCCAGCAGCGTCAGGGTGGCCAATCAGCCCCAGCATTTT. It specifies CASSVRVANQPQHF.

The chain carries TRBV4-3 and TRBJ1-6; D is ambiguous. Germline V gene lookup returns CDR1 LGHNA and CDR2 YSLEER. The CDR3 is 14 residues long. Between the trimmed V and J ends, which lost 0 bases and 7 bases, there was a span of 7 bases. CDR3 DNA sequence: TGCGCCAGCAGCCAAGATTGGCAAAATTCACCCCTCCACTTT. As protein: CASSQDWQNSPLHF.

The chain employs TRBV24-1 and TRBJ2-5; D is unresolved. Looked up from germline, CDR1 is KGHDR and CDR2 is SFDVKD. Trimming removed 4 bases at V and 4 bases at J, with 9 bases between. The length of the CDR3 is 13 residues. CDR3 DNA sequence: TGTGCCACCAGTGACCCCTCCCGAGAGACCCAGTACTTC. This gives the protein CATSDPSRETQYF.

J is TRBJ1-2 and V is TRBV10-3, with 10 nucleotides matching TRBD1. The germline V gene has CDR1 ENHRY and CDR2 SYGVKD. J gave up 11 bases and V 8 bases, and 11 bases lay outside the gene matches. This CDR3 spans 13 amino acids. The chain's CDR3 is CAIAQTGGDLYTF. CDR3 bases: TGTGCCATCGCCCAGACAGGGGGCGATTTGTACACCTTC.

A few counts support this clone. The CDR3 region has the DNA TGTGCCAGCAGTGATCGTGTAAGGGGCGCTGAAGCTTTCTTT. Protein product: CASSDRVRGAEAFF. The V call is TRBV2, the J call TRBJ1-1; perhaps TRBD1 as D (5 bases). Looked up from germline, CDR1 is SNHLY and CDR2 is FYNNEI. The CDR3 consists of 14 residues. Trimming removed 3 bases from V and 6 bases from J, with 14 bases in between.

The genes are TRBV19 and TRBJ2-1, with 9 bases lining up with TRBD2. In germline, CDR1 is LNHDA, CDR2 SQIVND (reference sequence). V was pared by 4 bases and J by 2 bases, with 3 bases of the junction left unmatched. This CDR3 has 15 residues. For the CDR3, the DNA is TGTGCCAGTAGTACTAGCGGGGAAGCCTACAATGAGCAGTTCTTC. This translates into CASSTSGEAYNEQFF.

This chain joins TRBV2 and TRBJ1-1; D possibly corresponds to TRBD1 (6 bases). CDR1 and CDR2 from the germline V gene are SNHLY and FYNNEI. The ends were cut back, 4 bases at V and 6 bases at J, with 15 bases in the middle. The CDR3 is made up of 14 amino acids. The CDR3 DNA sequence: TGTGCCAGCAGTGTGAGTGGCAGGGGATCTGAAGCTTTCTTT. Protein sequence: CASSVSGRGSEAFF.

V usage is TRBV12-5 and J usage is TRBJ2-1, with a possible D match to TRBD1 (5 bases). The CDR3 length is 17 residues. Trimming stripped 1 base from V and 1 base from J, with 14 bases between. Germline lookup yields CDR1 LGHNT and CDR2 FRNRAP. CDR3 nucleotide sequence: TGTGCTAGTGGTTTGGCGAGAGACAGCCTGTCCTACAATGAGCAGTTCTTC. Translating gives CASGLARDSLSYNEQFF.

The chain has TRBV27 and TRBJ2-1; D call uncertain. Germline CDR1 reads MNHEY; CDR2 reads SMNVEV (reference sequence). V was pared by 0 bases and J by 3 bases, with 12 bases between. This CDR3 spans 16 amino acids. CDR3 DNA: TGTGCCAGCAGTTTATCCCATCTGGAGCGCTACAATGAGCAGTTCTTC. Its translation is CASSLSHLERYNEQFF.

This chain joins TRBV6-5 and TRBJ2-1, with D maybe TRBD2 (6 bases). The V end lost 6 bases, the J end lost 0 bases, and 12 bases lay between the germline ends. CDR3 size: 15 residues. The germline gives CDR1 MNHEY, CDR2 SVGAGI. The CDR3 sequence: CASSPTGVSYNEQFF. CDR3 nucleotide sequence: TGTGCCAGCAGCCCCACGGGGGTCTCCTACAATGAGCAGTTCTTC.

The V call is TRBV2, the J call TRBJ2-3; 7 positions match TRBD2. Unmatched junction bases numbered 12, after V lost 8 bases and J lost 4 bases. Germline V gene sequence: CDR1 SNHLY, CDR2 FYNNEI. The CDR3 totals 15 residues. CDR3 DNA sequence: TGTGCCAGCGGCCCCCGCAGCGGGGTCTCAGATACGCAGTATTTT. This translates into CASGPRSGVSDTQYF.

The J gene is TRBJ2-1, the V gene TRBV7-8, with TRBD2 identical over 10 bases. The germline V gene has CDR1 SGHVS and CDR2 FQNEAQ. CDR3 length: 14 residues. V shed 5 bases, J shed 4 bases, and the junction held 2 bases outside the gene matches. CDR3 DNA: TGTGCCAGCAGCGGTAGCGGGGGGTACAATGAGCAGTTCTTC. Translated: CASSGSGGYNEQFF.